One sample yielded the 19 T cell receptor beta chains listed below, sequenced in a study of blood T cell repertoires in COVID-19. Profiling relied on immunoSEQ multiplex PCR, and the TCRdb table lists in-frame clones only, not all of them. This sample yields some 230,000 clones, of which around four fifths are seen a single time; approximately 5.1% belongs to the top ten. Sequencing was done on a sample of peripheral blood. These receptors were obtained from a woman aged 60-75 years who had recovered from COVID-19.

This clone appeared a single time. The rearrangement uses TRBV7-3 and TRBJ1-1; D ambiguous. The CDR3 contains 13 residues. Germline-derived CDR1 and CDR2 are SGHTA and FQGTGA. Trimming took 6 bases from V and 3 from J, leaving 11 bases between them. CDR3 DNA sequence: TGTGCCAGCAGTAGCGCAAGGGACACTGAAGCTTTCTTT. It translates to CASSSARDTEAFF. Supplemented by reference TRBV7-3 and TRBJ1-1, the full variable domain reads GAGVSQTPSNKVTEKGKYVELRCDPISGHTALYWYRQSLGQGPEFLIYFQGTGAADDSGLPNDRFFAVRPEGSVSTLKIQRTERGDSAVYLCASSSARDTEAFFGQGTRLTVV.

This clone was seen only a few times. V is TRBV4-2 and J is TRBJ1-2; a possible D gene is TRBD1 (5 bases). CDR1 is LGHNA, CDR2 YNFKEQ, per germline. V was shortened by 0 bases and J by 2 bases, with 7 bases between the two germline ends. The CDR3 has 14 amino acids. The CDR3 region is CASSQDKGNYGYTF. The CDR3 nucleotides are TGTGCCAGCAGCCAAGACAAGGGGAACTATGGCTACACCTTC.

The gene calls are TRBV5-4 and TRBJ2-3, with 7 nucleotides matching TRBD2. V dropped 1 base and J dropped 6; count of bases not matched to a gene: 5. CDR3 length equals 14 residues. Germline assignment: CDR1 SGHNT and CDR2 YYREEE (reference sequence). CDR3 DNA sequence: TGTGCCAGCAGCTTGAGGCGGGGGAGCGATACGCAGTATTTT. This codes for CASSLRRGSDTQYF.

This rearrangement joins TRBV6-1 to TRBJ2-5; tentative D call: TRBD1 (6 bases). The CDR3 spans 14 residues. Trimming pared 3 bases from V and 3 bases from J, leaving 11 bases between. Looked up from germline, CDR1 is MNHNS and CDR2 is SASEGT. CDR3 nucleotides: TGTGCCAGCAGTGAGTCCAGGGGAAAAGAGACCCAGTACTTC. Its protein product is CASSESRGKETQYF.

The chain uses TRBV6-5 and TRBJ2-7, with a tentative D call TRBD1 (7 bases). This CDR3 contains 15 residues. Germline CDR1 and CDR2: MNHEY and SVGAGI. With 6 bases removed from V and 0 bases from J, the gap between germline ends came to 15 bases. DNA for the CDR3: TGTGCCAGCAGGGAGGGACAGCCGAGCTCCTACGAGCAGTACTTC. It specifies CASREGQPSSYEQYF.

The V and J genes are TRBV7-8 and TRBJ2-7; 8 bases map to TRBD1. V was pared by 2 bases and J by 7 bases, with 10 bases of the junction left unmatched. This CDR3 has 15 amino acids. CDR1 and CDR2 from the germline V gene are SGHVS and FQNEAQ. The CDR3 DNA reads TGTGCCAGCAGCTTATGGGGACAGGCAAGGGGAGAGCAGTACTTC. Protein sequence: CASSLWGQARGEQYF.

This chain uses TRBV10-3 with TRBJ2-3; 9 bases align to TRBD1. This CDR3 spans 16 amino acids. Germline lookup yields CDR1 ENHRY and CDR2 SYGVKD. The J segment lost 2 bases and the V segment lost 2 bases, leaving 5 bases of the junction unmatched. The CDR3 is CAISEPGQGDTDTQYF. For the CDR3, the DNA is TGTGCCATCAGTGAGCCGGGACAGGGAGACACAGATACGCAGTATTTT.

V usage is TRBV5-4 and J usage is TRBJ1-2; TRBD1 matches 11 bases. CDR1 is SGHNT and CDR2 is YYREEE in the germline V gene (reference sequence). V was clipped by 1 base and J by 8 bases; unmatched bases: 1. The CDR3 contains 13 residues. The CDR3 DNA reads TGTGCCAGCAGCTTGAGGGACAGGGGGGGCTACACCTTC. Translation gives CASSLRDRGGYTF.

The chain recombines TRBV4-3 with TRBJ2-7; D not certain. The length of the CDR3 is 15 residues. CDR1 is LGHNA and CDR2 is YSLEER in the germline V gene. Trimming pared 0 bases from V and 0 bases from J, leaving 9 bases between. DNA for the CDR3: TGCGCCAGCAGCCAAGATAGCCGGAACTCCTACGAGCAGTACTTC. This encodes CASSQDSRNSYEQYF.

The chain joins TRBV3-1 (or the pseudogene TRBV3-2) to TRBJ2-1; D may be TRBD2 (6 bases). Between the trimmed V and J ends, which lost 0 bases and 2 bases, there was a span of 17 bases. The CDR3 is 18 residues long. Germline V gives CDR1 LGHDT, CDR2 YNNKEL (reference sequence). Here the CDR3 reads CASSQDKRRGPAYNEQFF. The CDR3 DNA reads TGTGCCAGCAGCCAAGATAAGCGGCGGGGCCCGGCCTACAATGAGCAGTTCTTC.

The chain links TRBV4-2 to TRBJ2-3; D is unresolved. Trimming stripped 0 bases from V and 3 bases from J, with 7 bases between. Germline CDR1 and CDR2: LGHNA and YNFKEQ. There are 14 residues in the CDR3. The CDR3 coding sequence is TGTGCCAGCAGCCAAGATTCAGAAACAGATACGCAGTATTTT. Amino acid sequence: CASSQDSETDTQYF.

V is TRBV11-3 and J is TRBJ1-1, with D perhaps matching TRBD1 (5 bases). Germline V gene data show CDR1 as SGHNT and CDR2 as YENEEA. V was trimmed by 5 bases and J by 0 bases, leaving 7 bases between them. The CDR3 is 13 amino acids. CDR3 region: CASSRQMNTEAFF. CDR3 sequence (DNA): TGTGCCAGCAGCCGACAGATGAACACTGAAGCTTTCTTT.

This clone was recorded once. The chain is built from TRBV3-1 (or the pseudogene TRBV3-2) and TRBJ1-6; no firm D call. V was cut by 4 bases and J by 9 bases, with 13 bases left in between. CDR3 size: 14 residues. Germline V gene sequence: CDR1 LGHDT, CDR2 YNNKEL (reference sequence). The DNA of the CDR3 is TGTGCCAGCAGCCCGTCGGTAGCGATTTCACCCCTCCACTTT. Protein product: CASSPSVAISPLHF.

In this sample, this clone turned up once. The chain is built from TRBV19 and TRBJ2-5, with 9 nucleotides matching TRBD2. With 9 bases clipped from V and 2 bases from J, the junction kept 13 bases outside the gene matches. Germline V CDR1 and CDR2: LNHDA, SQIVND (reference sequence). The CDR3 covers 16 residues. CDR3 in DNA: TGTGCCAGGCCTCCGGCGGGGGGGCCTGGGCAAGAGACCCAGTACTTC. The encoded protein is CARPPAGGPGQETQYF.

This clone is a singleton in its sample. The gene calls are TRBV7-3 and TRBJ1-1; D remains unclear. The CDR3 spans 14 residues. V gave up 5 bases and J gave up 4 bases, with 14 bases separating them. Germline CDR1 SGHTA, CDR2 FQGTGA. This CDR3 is CASSDPPGGTEAFF. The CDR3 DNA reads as TGTGCCAGCAGCGACCCCCCAGGAGGCACTGAAGCTTTCTTT.

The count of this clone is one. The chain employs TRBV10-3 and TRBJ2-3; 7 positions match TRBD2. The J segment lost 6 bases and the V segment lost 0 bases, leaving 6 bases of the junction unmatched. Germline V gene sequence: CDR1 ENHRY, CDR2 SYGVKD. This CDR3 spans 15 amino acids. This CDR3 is CAISESKLASDTQYF. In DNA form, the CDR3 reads TGTGCCATCAGTGAGTCAAAACTAGCGTCCGATACGCAGTATTTT.

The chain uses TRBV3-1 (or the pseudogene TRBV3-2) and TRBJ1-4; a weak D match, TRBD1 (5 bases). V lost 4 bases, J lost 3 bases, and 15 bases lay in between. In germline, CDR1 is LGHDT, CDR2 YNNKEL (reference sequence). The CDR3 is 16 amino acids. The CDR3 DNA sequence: TGTGCCAGCAGCCCTCGGGCAGGGAGGTCTAATGAAAAACTGTTTTTT. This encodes CASSPRAGRSNEKLFF.

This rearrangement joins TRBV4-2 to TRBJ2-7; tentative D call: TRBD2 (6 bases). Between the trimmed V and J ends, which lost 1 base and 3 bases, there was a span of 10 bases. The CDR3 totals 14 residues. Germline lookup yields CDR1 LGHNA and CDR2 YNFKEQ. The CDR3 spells CASSQGGEVYEQYF. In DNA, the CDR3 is TGTGCCAGCAGCCAAGGTGGGGAGGTCTACGAGCAGTACTTC.

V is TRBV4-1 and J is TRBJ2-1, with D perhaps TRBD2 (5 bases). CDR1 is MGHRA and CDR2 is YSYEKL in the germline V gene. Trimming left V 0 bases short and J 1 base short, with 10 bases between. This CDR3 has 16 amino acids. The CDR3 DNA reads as TGCGCCAGCAGCCAAGAGACGGGATCATCCTACAATGAGCAGTTCTTC. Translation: CASSQETGSSYNEQFF.